This T cell receptor (beta chain) was sequenced for a study of low-dose radiotherapy and immunotherapy resistance in tumors. On the study more broadly: Members of Cohort 2 were treated with 1 Gy per fraction every two weeks; their total was 13 Gy over 26 weeks. The study administered intravenous cyclophosphamide at 200 mg/m2 every two weeks, one day ahead of radiation and immunotherapy. Starting cycle 1 day 1, oral aspirin 300 mg was given daily for four cycles.

As for time point: before trial treatment. The ends were cut back, 5 bases at V and 3 bases at J, with 10 bases in the middle. The V gene's germline CDR1 is KGHSH and CDR2 LQKENI. CDR3 length equals 13 residues. Gene-specific TRAV and TRBV primers were used for first-strand cDNA, covering alpha and beta chains. Amplification of TCRs used a constant-region primer and V-primer adapter for about 19 PCR cycles. A single record per CDR3 protein comes from TCRdb applying MiXCR to the reads. The sample records some 71,000 distinct CDR3 sequences, 30% to 40% being singletons. The sample in question was PBMCs, obtained before treatment. The TCR sequence derives from a female donor with ovarian cancer. The chain is built from TRBV18 and TRBJ1-1; the D is unclear. In DNA form, the CDR3 reads TGTGCCAGCTCAGTGAATTGGGACACTGAAGCTTTCTTT. Translated, it gives CASSVNWDTEAFF.